This T cell receptor beta chain was recorded in a study of CD8+CD57+ T cells in acquired aplastic anemia. According to the study, genomic DNA was the template for TCR beta VDJ and CDR3 profiling. TCRdb ran MiXCR on the reads and lists one entry per CDR3 protein. The sample consists of over 150,000 distinct CDR3 sequences, 71% of them appearing once. An expansion of CD8+CD57+ cells by flow cytometry had been shown in patients chosen for sequencing. V was shortened by 1 base and J by 2 bases, with 10 bases between the two germline ends. This CDR3 spans 15 amino acids. Per germline, CDR1 SGHVS and CDR2 FNYEAQ.

This chain connects TRBV7-6 to TRBJ2-3, with a weak D call TRBD1 (6 bases). Sequencing input: sorted CD4+, CD8+, or CD8+CD57+ T cells (not recorded which) from PBMCs. The sequence was obtained from a human donor with aplastic anemia. The DNA for the CDR3 is TGTGCCAGCAGCTTAGGGACAGCCGACACAGATACGCAGTATTTT. It codes for CASSLGTADTDTQYF.